A selection of T cell receptor beta chains follows, all from one sample in a study of cytomegalovirus exposure and HLA in healthy donors. This table comes from immunoSEQ multiplex PCR, and its TCRdb copy is limited to in-frame clones, with some not included. Altogether around 90,000 clones are present, 79% being singletons, with the ten largest covering less than 3.5%. The material sequenced was PBMCs. The receptor set was obtained from a male donor in good health and CMV-seropositive. Each CDR3 is given with its conserved first and last residue.

V gene: TRBV30; CDR3 protein: CAWSPTGTAYSPLHF
V gene: TRBV4-1; CDR3 protein: CASSQEAGGADQPQHF
V gene: TRBV15; CDR3 protein: CATSRDTRLVNTEAFF
V gene: TRBV7-9; CDR3 protein: CASSTRDRGPLHF
V gene: TRBV5-1; CDR3 protein: CASSIGQGNTEAFF
V gene: TRBV19; CDR3 protein: CASSRAGQTNYGYTF
V gene: TRBV30; CDR3 protein: CAWSSARSLAKNIQYF
V gene: TRBV6-5; CDR3 protein: CASSYSPGGEYGYTF
V gene: TRBV5-1; CDR3 protein: CASSLLGTGDRYGYTF
V gene: TRBV2; CDR3 protein: CASQGSHYEQYF
V gene: TRBV7-9; CDR3 protein: CASSPSGAGLQETQYF
V gene: TRBV7-3; CDR3 protein: CASSIRDTRTGPYEQYF
V gene: TRBV4-1; CDR3 protein: CASSQDRGTGFVDEQFF
V gene: TRBV25-1; CDR3 protein: CASRETVRNTEAFF
V gene: TRBV14; CDR3 protein: CASSEKVSGGAYNEQFF
V gene: TRBV30; CDR3 protein: CAWKLRGTEAFF
V gene: TRBV2; CDR3 protein: CASSRRGNSNEQFF
V gene: TRBV29-1; CDR3 protein: CSVGTGRNTEAFF
V gene: TRBV30; CDR3 protein: CAWSLGQGGTDTQYF
V gene: TRBV6-5; CDR3 protein: CASSFGTGQTEAFF
V gene: TRBV5-1; CDR3 protein: CASSLAGSGAYEQYF
V gene: TRBV5-1; CDR3 protein: CASSGQGAPAEAFF
V gene: TRBV9; CDR3 protein: CASSVGVQGRTSGGAAGELFF
V gene: TRBV6-1; CDR3 protein: CASREHSTDYGYTF
V gene: TRBV6-5; CDR3 protein: CASRVGRYSNQPQHF
V gene: TRBV4-1; CDR3 protein: CASRGQGPYEQYF